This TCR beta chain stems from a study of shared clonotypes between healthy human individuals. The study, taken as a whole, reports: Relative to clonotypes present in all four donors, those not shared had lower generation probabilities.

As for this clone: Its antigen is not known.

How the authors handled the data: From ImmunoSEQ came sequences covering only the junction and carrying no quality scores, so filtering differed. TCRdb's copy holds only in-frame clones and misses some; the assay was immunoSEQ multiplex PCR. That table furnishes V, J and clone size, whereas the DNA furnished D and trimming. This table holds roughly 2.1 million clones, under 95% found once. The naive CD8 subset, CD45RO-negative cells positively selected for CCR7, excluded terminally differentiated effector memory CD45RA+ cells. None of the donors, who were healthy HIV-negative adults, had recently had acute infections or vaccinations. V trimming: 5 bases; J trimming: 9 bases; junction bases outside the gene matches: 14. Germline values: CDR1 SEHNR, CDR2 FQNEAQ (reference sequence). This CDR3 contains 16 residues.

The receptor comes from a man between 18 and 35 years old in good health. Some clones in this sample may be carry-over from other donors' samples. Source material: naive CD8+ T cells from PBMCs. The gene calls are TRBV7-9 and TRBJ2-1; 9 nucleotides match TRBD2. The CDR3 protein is CASSPQGTSPLGEQFF. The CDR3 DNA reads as TGTGCCAGCAGCCCCCAGGGGACTAGCCCTTTGGGTGAGCAGTTCTTC.